This T cell receptor (beta chain) came from a study of cytomegalovirus exposure and HLA in healthy donors (dated by TCRdb to about 2017). Concerning the study at large: According to an earlier analysis of 450 to 650 of the donors, about 179 million T cells yielded 90 million to 130 million unique TCR beta sequences and about 300 Gb of sequence data. An early release covering roughly 640 HLA-typed donors comprised about 290 gigabases of sequencing data and tens of millions of unique TCR sequences. The genetic ancestry cluster associated with self-reported Caucasian donors included over 65% of the 350 to 500 genotyped donors. The study aimed to test whether signatures of past pathogen exposure could be identified by cataloging public T cell receptors. The study profiled the T cell repertoires of fewer than 850 subjects by immunosequencing and related them to cytomegalovirus serostatus. In addition to the first cohort of 666 subjects, a separate validation cohort of some 120 different subjects was used. The study combined high-throughput TCR immunosequencing, statistical association of individual TCRs with disease status, and machine learning to predict cytomegalovirus infection status. In a later analysis, previously published TCR beta repertoires from 670 or so donors were re-analyzed and high-resolution HLA genotyping was added so that TCR occurrence patterns could be studied. In the later analysis, no new phenotypic data were used to find candidate immune exposures; instead, reliance was placed on TCR beta sequences and their occurrence across donors. In an earlier analysis of 587 of the donors, high-throughput TCR beta sequencing was used to judge whether each TCR beta V gene segment behaved as functional or pseudogenic. Alongside the repertoire data, information on donor age, sex, ethnicity and CMV serostatus was compiled. A later genetic analysis used genome-wide SNP genotypes for about 55% of the 666 donors, treating that subset as a discovery cohort. All discovery cohort repertoires had been generated on a single sequencing platform. HLA typing covered class I and class II loci at four-digit resolution. The number of donors typed differed by locus, with about 629-630 for A, B, C, DRB1 and DQB1, more than 500 for DQA1, over 600 for DPA1, and roughly 450 for DPB1. Five DR-DQ haplotypes were treated as single units for association and clustering because of strong linkage in the cohort. Among over 350 genotyped donors of the cohort, an average of about 240,000 unique TCR beta nucleotide sequences were sequenced per donor, about a sixth of them non-productive.

The paper as a whole reports these results and caveats: Compared with equally common non-associated chains, HLA-associated TCR beta chains in a later analysis were more clonally expanded and had lower generation probabilities. A later analysis reported that several top co-occurrence clusters appeared linked to parvovirus B19, influenza, CMV and Epstein-Barr virus. In the study, 150 to 200 TCR beta chains were listed as associated with cytomegalovirus. Because HLA typing was missing for some donors at each locus, association tests included only the typed subset. While some public TCRs were present in many individuals, most TCR sequences turned up only very rarely across donors. Correlated functional status among segregating V segments might reflect linkage disequilibrium, but an unknown experimental factor could not be ruled out. Cytomegalovirus status was reported to be diagnosed by the classifier with high specificity and sensitivity in both the original and validation cohorts. Most CMV-associated TCR beta chains appeared to be HLA-restricted in a later analysis, and the HLA associations seemed to be driven largely by CMV exposure. Only TCR beta chains were sequenced in this cohort, and the absence of alpha or paired-chain data limited detectable features. Roughly uniform sequencing depth across donors was assumed in presence/absence analyses, although this assumption may not hold. In a later analysis, TCR association rates were found to vary across HLA loci, with the most associated TCRs seen for DRB1 alleles and the fewest for HLA-C alleles. At a false discovery rate of 0.05, a later analysis linked 16,951 TCR beta sequences to specific HLA alleles. The authors suggested that the approach could potentially be generalized to other disease states and immunological phenotypes. Assigning TCR associations to individual alleles was difficult when HLA alleles, especially DR and DQ, strongly co-occurred. A further reported finding was that TCR beta sequences accurately predicted the HLA-A and HLA-B alleles for most subjects in the first cohort. Immune exposure information for the cohort was limited to CMV serostatus. An earlier analysis of approximately 600 of the donors showed that most TCR beta V segments appeared in productive rearrangements either about 87% or about 30% of the time, which broadly matched IMGT annotations. V-gene and J-gene trimming of TCR beta chains was associated with a missense DCLRE1C variant in a later genetic analysis, and the association was replicated in an independent cohort. The 87-base-pair reads could not distinguish some IMGT-functional V segments, including TRBV6-2 and TRBV6-3, so those segments were excluded. In vitro tests confirmed that a few of the cytomegalovirus-associated TCR beta chains recognize cytomegalovirus antigens. Because counts were too low, approximately 15 rarely observed V segments, including chromosome 9 orphons, were excluded from the earlier analysis of roughly 580 of the donors. In a later genetic analysis, fewer N-insertions in productive TCRs were reported among donors in an Asian-associated ancestry cluster than the approximately 710-donor mean. The sequencing pipeline was judged likely to have produced a cluster of highly shared sequence variants as a technical artifact.

Library creation used the immunoSEQ multiplex PCR assay. The multiplex PCR relied on a mix of 60 forward primers for TCR Vbeta segments and 13 reverse primers for TCR Jbeta segments. The CDR3 region of rearranged TCR beta genes was amplified from genomic DNA with a multiplex PCR assay. On the Illumina HiSeq System, the amplified TCR beta libraries were sequenced as 87-base-pair reads. As for the original processing: A later analysis tallied around 80 million unique TCR beta chains across the 666 repertoires, and about 12 million of those chains were shared by two or more donors. Raw reads were error-corrected and collapsed into unique sequences by a nearest-neighbor algorithm in which closely related sequences were merged to remove PCR and sequencing errors. To assign V, D and J gene segments, CDR3 sequences were aligned to IMGT reference sequences. For a sequence to be retained, at least a six-nucleotide match to both a V gene segment and a J gene segment was required. Rearrangements were called productive when the CDR3 lacked stop codons and stayed in frame with V and J; all others were non-productive. Following IMGT convention, CDR3 was defined as the stretch from the second conserved V-encoded cysteine up to the conserved J-encoded phenylalanine. Sequences without an unambiguous match to a single V gene segment were excluded from the earlier analysis of a few hundred of the donors. An earlier analysis of 587 of the donors called V segments functional above 56.7% productive rearrangements and segregating when the between-donor standard deviation exceeded 5%. To diagnose cytomegalovirus status from the catalog of TCR beta chain sequences, a statistical classification framework was built. V and J gene assignment, in a later analysis, came from comparing TCR nucleotide sequences with IMGT/GENE-DB human TR gene sequences. The TCRdist pipeline was used in a later analysis to assign CDR3 sequences and most-parsimonious VDJ recombination scenarios. In a later analysis, every TCR beta chain was defined by the combination of its CDR3 amino acid sequence and its V-gene family, and reads without a unique V-gene family were dropped. A later analysis removed 500 to 600 highly shared, low-generation-probability nucleotide sequences to deal with suspected cross-contamination and a sequencing artifact. In a later analysis, a clonal expansion index for each public chain was calculated from normalized within-repertoire ranks of inferred template counts. In a later analysis, generation probabilities were computed using a VDJ recombination model fitted to out-of-frame rearrangements, and the results were checked against IGoR. In a later analysis, TCR-TCR, TCR-HLA and TCR-CMV co-occurrence was scored with hypergeometric tests, and a repertoire-size bias correction was applied to TCR pairs. In a later analysis, false discovery rates were estimated by permuting HLA or CMV assignments 20 times. In a later analysis, co-occurring TCRs were grouped using DBSCAN, with TCRdist sequence similarity added in when clustering inside HLA-allele-positive subsets. For co-occurrence clustering, repertoires with fewer than 30,000 or more than 120,000 public chains were excluded, along with roughly five repertoires with anomalous nucleotide sharing. TCRdb provides this immuneACCESS table in a form limited to in-frame rearrangements. Some clones are lacking; in checked studies, under half of them reflect an unresolved V gene, and why the rest are absent is not known. V and J calls plus clone size are reproduced from that table; the DNA served to infer D and trimming. Within this sample are fewer than 110,000 clones, with almost 80% of them counted one time only. The top ten hold under 4.5% of the sample.

Looking up the germline V gene yields CDR1 MDHEN and CDR2 SYDVKM. The CDR3 measures 16 amino acids from cysteine to phenylalanine. This entry keeps only the CDR3 DNA: 48 bases, framed from base 1. V and J are trimmed by 6 bases and 4 bases, and the gene matches miss 11 bases of the junction. Points on this clone: Its recognized antigen is unknown. There are no base qualities to consult, and no much larger clone falls within one base.

The cohort comprised some 730 healthy bone marrow donors. All cohort members were sampled while nominally healthy, although unrecorded immune exposures were likely present. The donor tested CMV seropositive and was one of the 289 seropositive cohort members. Each donor provided a peripheral blood sample, and peripheral blood mononuclear cells were used for TCR beta sequencing. Genomic DNA was extracted from the blood cell samples with the Qiagen DNeasy Blood Extraction Kit. This clonotype was sampled from a man in his fifties in good health and CMV-seropositive. Sample: PBMCs. Rearrangement joined TRBV28 to TRBJ2-1; the central 8 bases match TRBD2. The CDR3 sequence is CASRSTGTRPYNEQFF. The sequenced DNA is TGTGCCAGCAGATCTACCGGGACTAGACCTTACAATGAGCAGTTCTTC.